The 16 T cell receptor beta chains below were found in one sample sequenced in a study of beta chain features in type 1 diabetes. General observations from the study: For Type 1 diabetes patients, all four CD4+ subsets carried TCRB CDR3s that were moderately but significantly shorter.

The antigens of these receptors remain unknown. What was sequenced were expressed TCRB transcripts, since all of the isolated RNA had been reverse transcribed. Some clones are missing from TCRdb's copy, which holds only in-frame ones; the method was immunoSEQ multiplex PCR. This table holds approximately 150,000 clones, roughly 63% found once. The sequenced sample consisted of naive CD4+ T cells from blood. The receptors here all came from a man aged 25 to 40 with type 1 diabetes.

The V gene is TRBV9, the J gene TRBJ1-5, with 7 bases identical to TRBD1. Germline-derived CDR1 and CDR2 are SGDLS and YYNGEE. The CDR3 totals 14 residues. V gave up 3 bases and J gave up 7 bases; unmatched junction bases: 7. CDR3 coding DNA: TGTGCCAGCAGCGCCACAGGGGAGAACCAGCCCCAGCATTTT. Protein sequence: CASSATGENQPQHF.

There are a few counts of this clone. The chain employs TRBV7-2 and TRBJ2-5; D may be TRBD1 (6 bases). Trimming removed 5 bases from V and 7 bases from J, with 11 bases in between. CDR3 length: 12 residues. Germline V gene lookup returns CDR1 SGHTA and CDR2 FQGNSA. The CDR3 sequence is CASSTATGTQYF. Written as DNA, the CDR3 is TGTGCCAGCAGCACCGCGACAGGGACCCAGTACTTC.

The CDR3 is CASSRDSLNTEAFF. The CDR3 DNA follows: TGTGCCAGCAGCAGGGACAGCCTGAACACTGAAGCTTTCTTT. The chain uses TRBV5-6 and TRBJ1-1; TRBD1 matches at 7 bases. The CDR3 contains 14 residues. Unmatched junction bases numbered 3, after V lost 4 bases and J lost 0 bases. Looked up from germline, CDR1 is SGHDT and CDR2 is YYEEEE.

The chain joins TRBV30 to TRBJ1-1; perhaps TRBD1 as D (6 bases). Deletions cut 5 bases from V and 0 bases from J, with 13 bases between. The CDR3 contains 14 residues. Germline CDR1 GTSNPN, CDR2 SVGIG (reference sequence). This CDR3 reads CAWARGLLNTEAFF. CDR3 sequence (DNA): TGTGCCTGGGCCAGGGGCCTATTGAACACTGAAGCTTTCTTT.

The rearrangement links TRBV29-1 to TRBJ2-1; D not certain. V shed 6 bases and J shed 8 bases, with 26 bases lying between them. The CDR3 length is 16 residues. In germline, CDR1 is SQVTM, CDR2 ANQGSEA. The CDR3 nucleotides are TGCAGCGTCGCCTACTCGGCCGGGTTCCCTCGAGATGAGCAGTTCTTC. It is translated as CSVAYSAGFPRDEQFF.

The V call is TRBV29-1, the J call TRBJ2-5, with unresolved D. The CDR3 is 12 residues long. The germline CDR1 and CDR2 sequences are SQVTM and ANQGSEA. V gave up 5 bases and J gave up 2 bases, with 9 bases separating them. Here the CDR3 DNA reads TGCAGCGTTAGGGCAGCTCAAGAGACCCAGTACTTC. It specifies CSVRAAQETQYF.

The V and J genes are TRBV7-2 and TRBJ1-1; tentatively, D is TRBD1 (5 bases). The CDR3 is made up of 14 amino acids. Trimming pared 5 bases from V and 4 bases from J, leaving 14 bases between. The germline V gene has CDR1 SGHTA and CDR2 FQGNSA. CDR3 loop: CASSTQGELTEAFF. In DNA, the CDR3 is TGTGCCAGCAGCACCCAGGGTGAGCTCACTGAAGCTTTCTTT.

CDR3 loop: CASSFTRDGANVLTF. The CDR3 nucleotides are TGCGCCAGCAGCTTTACCAGGGATGGGGCCAACGTCCTGACTTTC. The chain recombines TRBV5-1 with TRBJ2-6; a weak D match, TRBD1 (5 bases). Trimming removed 2 bases from V and 3 bases from J, with 9 bases in between. Germline CDR1 SGHRS, CDR2 YFSETQ. This CDR3 has 15 amino acids.

This clone was seen only a few times. This sample also contains other DNA sequences that code for the same CDR3. V and J are TRBV30 and TRBJ1-2; D not resolved. CDR1 and CDR2 (germline): GTSNPN, SVGIG (reference sequence). The CDR3 consists of 12 residues. The V end lost 0 bases, the J end lost 5 bases, and 7 bases lay between the germline ends. The CDR3 loop is CAWSVGRYGYTF. The CDR3 DNA sequence: TGTGCCTGGAGTGTCGGTCGGTATGGCTACACCTTC. Based on the CDR3 plus reference TRBV30 and TRBJ1-2, the full variable domain is SQTIHQWPATLVQPVGSPLSLECTVEGTSNPNLYWYRQAAGRGLQLLFYSVGIGQISSEVPQNLSASRPQDRQFILSSKKLLLSDSGFYLCAWSVGRYGYTFGSGTRLTVV.

This clone was detected a few times. DNA for the CDR3: TGTGCCAGCAGCGAAACCGGGACCAGGAACTCACCCCTCCACTTT. It codes for CASSETGTRNSPLHF. This chain joins TRBV2 and TRBJ1-6, with D possibly TRBD1 on 5 matching bases. Trimming removed 6 bases from V and 10 bases from J, with 19 bases in between. This CDR3 comprises 15 residues. Germline CDR1 reads SNHLY; CDR2 reads FYNNEI.

V and J are TRBV18 and TRBJ2-2, with D tentatively TRBD2 (5 bases). Trimming pared 2 bases from V and 1 base from J, leaving 8 bases between. The CDR3 totals 15 residues. Germline-derived CDR1 and CDR2 are KGHSH and LQKENI. CDR3 protein: CASSPSGGNTGELFF. The CDR3, as DNA: TGTGCCAGCTCACCATCCGGAGGGAACACCGGGGAGCTGTTTTTT.

V is TRBV7-2 and J is TRBJ2-4, with no clear D. The V gene's germline CDR1 is SGHTA and CDR2 FQGNSA. The CDR3 totals 12 residues. Trimming took 3 bases from V and 8 from J, leaving 8 bases between them. This chain's CDR3 is CASSFLADIQYF. The CDR3 DNA reads TGTGCCAGCAGCTTTTTGGCGGACATTCAGTACTTC. The full variable domain, in which reference TRBV7-2 and TRBJ2-4 provide the parts outside the CDR3, is GAGVSQSPSNKVTEKGKDVELRCDPISGHTALYWYRQSLGQGLEFLIYFQGNSAPDKSGLPSDRFSAERTGGSVSTLTIQRTQQEDSAVYLCASSFLADIQYFGAGTRLSVL.

The V and J genes are TRBV6-6 and TRBJ2-7; TRBD1 or TRBD2 may be the D gene (6 bases each). Germline loops: CDR1 MNHNY, CDR2 SVGAGI (reference sequence). V lost 6 bases, J lost 2 bases, and 17 bases lay in between. The CDR3 covers 15 residues. The CDR3 DNA is TGTGCCAGCAGCCCTCGCGGGACACAGACCTACGAGCAGTACTTC. As protein: CASSPRGTQTYEQYF.

This clone occurred a few times. Other DNA sequences of this sample code for an identical CDR3. CDR3: CASSLAGANYGYTF. The CDR3 bases are TGTGCCAGCAGCTTAGCGGGGGCCAACTATGGCTACACCTTC. J is TRBJ1-2 and V is TRBV7-9, with D possibly being TRBD1 (6 bases). Germline CDR1 is SEHNR and CDR2 is FQNEAQ (reference sequence). This CDR3 has 14 residues. V lost 0 bases, J lost 2 bases, and 7 bases lay in between.

The chain joins TRBV29-1 to TRBJ2-1; no reliable D call. Germline V lookup: CDR1 SQVTM, CDR2 ANQGSEA. Trimming took off 1 base at V and 7 bases at J, with 11 bases between the two ends. This CDR3 comprises 13 residues. The CDR3 here is CSVEVGTPNEQFF. The CDR3 nucleotides are TGCAGCGTTGAAGTGGGCACTCCAAATGAGCAGTTCTTC.

This chain joins TRBV30 and TRBJ2-7; TRBD1 aligns across 7 bases. With V trimmed by 4 bases and J by 1 base, 1 base remained unmatched. Germline V CDR1 and CDR2: GTSNPN, SVGIG (reference sequence). The length of the CDR3 is 12 residues. The CDR3 region has the DNA TGTGCCTGGATGACAGGGTCCTACGAGCAGTACTTC. It yields the protein CAWMTGSYEQYF.